Sequencing of this T cell receptor beta chain was carried out in a study of cytomegalovirus exposure and HLA in healthy donors. This CDR3 comprises 17 residues. Germline V lookup: CDR1 MDHEN, CDR2 SYDVKM. With V trimmed by 4 bases and J by 4 bases, 14 bases remained unmatched. This clone came up a few times. The PCR contained 60 Vbeta and 13 Jbeta primers. Assay: immunoSEQ multiplex PCR; the TCRdb copy retains only in-frame clones and omits some. Of roughly 140,000 clones listed, approximately 80% are singletons. V usage is TRBV28 and J usage is TRBJ1-2, with 8 bases that match TRBD1. The receptor comes from a man between 18 and 29 years old in good health and CMV-seronegative. The sequenced material came from PBMCs. CDR3 protein: CASSYWGQGAHRYGYTF. The CDR3 nucleotides read TGTGCCAGCAGTTATTGGGGTCAGGGGGCGCATCGCTATGGCTACACCTTC.